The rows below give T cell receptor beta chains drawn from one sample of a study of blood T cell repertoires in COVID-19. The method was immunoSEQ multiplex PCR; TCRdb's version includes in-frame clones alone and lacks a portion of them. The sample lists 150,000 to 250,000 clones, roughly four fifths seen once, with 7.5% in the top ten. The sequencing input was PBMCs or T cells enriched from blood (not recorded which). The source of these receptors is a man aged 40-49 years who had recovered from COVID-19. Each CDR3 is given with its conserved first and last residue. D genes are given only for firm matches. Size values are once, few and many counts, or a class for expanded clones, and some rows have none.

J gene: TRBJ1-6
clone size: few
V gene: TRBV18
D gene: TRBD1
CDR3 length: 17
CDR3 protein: CASSPQESGTGNSPLHF
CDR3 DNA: TGTGCCAGCTCACCACAAGAATCAGGGACAGGGAATTCACCCCTCCACTTT

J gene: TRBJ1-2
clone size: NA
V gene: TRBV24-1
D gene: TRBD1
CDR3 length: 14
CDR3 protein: CATSSRGPIEGYTF
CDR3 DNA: TGTGCCACCAGTTCCAGGGGGCCTATCGAGGGCTACACCTTC

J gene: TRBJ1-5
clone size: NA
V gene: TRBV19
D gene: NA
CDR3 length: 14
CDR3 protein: CASSISRGGQPQHF
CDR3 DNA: TGTGCCAGTAGTATATCCAGGGGCGGGCAGCCCCAGCATTTT

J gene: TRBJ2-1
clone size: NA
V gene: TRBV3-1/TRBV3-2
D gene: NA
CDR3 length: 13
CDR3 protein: CASSQDRFNEQFF
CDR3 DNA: TGTGCCAGCAGCCAAGATCGGTTTAATGAGCAGTTCTTC

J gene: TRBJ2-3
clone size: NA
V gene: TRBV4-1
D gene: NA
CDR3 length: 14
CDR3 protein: CASSTYSSPDTQYF
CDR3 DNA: TGCGCCAGCAGCACTTACTCCTCCCCAGATACGCAGTATTTT

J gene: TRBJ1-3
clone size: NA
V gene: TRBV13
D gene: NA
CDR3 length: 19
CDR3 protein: CASSWDLEGNQRSGNTIYF
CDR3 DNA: TGTGCCAGCAGCTGGGACCTGGAGGGGAATCAACGTTCTGGAAACACCATATATTTT

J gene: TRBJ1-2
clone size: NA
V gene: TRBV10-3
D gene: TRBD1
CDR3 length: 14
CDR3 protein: CAISAGGFDYGYTF
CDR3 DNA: TGTGCCATCAGTGCAGGGGGCTTTGACTATGGCTACACCTTC

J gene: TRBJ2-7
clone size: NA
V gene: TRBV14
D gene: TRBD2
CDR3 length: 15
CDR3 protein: CASSQVGLAGDEQYF
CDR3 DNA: TGTGCCAGCAGCCAGGTGGGCTTAGCGGGGGACGAGCAGTACTTC

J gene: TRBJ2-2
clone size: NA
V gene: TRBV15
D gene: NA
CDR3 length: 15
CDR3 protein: CATSNTRGSTGELFF
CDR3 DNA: TGTGCCACCAGCAACACCAGGGGAAGCACCGGGGAGCTGTTTTTT

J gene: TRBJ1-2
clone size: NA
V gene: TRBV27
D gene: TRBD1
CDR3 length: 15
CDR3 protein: CASRVMDRANYGYTF
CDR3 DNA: TGTGCCAGCAGAGTTATGGACAGGGCTAACTATGGCTACACCTTC

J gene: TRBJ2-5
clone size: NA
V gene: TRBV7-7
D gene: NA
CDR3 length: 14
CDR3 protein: CASSPRGYQETQYF
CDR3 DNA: TGTGCTAGCAGTCCCAGGGGTTACCAAGAGACCCAGTACTTC

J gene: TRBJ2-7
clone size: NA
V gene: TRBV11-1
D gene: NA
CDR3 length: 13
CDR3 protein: CASSLQGVHEQYF
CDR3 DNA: TGTGCCAGCAGCCTACAGGGTGTCCACGAGCAGTACTTC

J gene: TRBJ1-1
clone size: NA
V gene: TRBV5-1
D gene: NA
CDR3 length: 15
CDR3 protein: CASSTRPAADTEAFF
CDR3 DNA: TGCGCCAGCAGCACCCGACCCGCGGCGGACACTGAAGCTTTCTTT

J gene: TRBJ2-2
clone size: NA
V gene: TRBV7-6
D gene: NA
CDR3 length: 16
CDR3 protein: CASSLSGVAGHGELFF
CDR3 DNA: TGTGCCAGCAGCTTAAGCGGGGTCGCGGGACACGGGGAGCTGTTTTTT

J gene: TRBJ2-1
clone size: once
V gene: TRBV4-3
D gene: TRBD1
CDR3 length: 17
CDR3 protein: CASSQEFSGTGVNEQFF
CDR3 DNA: TGCGCCAGCAGCCAAGAGTTCAGCGGGACAGGGGTCAATGAGCAGTTCTTC

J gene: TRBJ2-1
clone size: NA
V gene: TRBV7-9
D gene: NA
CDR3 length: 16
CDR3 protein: CASSPTPSGLDNEQFF
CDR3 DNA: TGTGCCAGCAGCCCCACCCCCTCCGGGTTGGACAATGAGCAGTTCTTC

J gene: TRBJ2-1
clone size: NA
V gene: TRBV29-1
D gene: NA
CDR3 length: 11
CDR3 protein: CSARVYNEQFF
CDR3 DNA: TGCAGCGCCCGGGTCTACAATGAGCAGTTCTTC

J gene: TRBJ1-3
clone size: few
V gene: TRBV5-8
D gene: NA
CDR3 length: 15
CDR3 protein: CASTPSGGFRNTIYF
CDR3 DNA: TGTGCCAGCACCCCTTCGGGAGGGTTTAGAAACACCATATATTTT

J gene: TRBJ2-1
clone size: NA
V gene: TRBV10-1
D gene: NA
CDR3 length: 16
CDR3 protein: CASSESRTGLYNEQFF
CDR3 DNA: TGCGCCAGCAGTGAGTCGAGAACGGGTCTCTACAATGAGCAGTTCTTC

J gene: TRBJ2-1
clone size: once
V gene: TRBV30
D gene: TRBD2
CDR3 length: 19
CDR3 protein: CAWSGQTSGGAATYNEQFF
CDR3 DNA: TGTGCCTGGAGTGGGCAGACTAGCGGGGGGGCGGCCACCTACAATGAGCAGTTCTTC

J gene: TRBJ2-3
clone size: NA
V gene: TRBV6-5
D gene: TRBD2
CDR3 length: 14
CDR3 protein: CARLSSGGTDTQYF
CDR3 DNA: TGTGCCAGACTATCTAGCGGGGGCACAGATACGCAGTATTTT

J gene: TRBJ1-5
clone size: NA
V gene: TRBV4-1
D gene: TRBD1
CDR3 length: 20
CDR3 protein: CASSQNRYSDRGTFDQPQHF
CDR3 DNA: TGCGCCAGCAGCCAGAACCGTTACTCGGACAGGGGAACTTTCGATCAGCCCCAGCATTTT

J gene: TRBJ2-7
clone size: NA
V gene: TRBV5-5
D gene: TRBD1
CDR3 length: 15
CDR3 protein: CASSWGQGRSYEQYF
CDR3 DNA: TGTGCCAGCAGCTGGGGACAGGGAAGGTCCTACGAGCAGTACTTC

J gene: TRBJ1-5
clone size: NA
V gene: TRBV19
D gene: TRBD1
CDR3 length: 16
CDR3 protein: CASSLPPTGGNQPQHF
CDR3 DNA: TGTGCCAGTAGTCTACCACCGACAGGGGGCAATCAGCCCCAGCATTTT

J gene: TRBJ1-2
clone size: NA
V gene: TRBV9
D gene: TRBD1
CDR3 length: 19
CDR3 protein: CASSVSPRAGGTSNYGYTF
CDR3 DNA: TGTGCCAGCAGCGTAAGTCCCCGAGCAGGGGGAACCTCTAACTATGGCTACACCTTC

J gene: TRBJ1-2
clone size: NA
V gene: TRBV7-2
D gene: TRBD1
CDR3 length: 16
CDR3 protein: CASSFPPGQGNYGYTF
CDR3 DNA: TGTGCCAGCAGCTTTCCTCCGGGACAGGGTAACTATGGCTACACCTTC

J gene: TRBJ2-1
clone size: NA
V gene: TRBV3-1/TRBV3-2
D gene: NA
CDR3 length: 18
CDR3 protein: CASSQDGLIAPPYNEQFF
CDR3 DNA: TGTGCCAGCAGCCAAGACGGGTTGATAGCGCCCCCCTACAATGAGCAGTTCTTC

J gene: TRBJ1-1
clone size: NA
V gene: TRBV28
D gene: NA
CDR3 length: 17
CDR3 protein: CASSEYFRQSTNTEAFF
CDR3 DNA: TGTGCCAGCAGTGAATATTTCAGACAGTCTACAAACACTGAAGCTTTCTTT

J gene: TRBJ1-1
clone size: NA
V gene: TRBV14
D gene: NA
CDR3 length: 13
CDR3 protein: CASSPGGGTEAFF
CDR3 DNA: TGTGCCAGCAGCCCCGGCGGAGGCACTGAAGCTTTCTTT

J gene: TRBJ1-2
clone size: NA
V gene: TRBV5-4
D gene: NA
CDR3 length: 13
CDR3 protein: CASSPGPLYGYTF
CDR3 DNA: TGTGCCAGCAGCCCAGGGCCCCTCTATGGCTACACCTTC

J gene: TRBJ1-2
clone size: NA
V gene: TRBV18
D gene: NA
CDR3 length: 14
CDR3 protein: CASSPDSTGGGYTF
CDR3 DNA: TGTGCCAGCTCACCGGACAGTACGGGTGGTGGCTACACCTTC

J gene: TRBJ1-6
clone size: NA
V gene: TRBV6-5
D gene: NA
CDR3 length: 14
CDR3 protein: CATNRAPNNSPLHF
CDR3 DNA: TGTGCCACGAACAGGGCCCCTAATAATTCACCCCTCCACTTT

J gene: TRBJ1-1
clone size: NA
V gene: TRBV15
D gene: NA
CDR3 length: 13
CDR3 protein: CATSFTGKTEAFF
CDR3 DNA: TGTGCCACCAGCTTCACGGGGAAAACTGAAGCTTTCTTT

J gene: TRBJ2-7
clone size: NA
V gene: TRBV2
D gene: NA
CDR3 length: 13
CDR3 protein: CASSERMTGEQYF
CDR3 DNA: TGTGCCAGCAGTGAAAGGATGACTGGCGAGCAGTACTTC

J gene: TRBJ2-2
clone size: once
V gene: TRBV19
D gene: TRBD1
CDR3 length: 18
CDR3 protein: CASSIGTGTLTNTGELFF
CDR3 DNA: TGTGCCAGTAGTATTGGGACAGGGACCCTGACGAACACCGGGGAGCTGTTTTTT

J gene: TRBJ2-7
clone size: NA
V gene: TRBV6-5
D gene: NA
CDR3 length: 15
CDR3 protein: CASSYARAKTGEQYF
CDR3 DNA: TGTGCCAGCAGTTACGCTCGCGCGAAAACCGGGGAGCAGTACTTC

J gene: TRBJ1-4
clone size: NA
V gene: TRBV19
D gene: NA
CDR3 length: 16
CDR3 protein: CASSTPQWGANEKLFF
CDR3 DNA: TGTGCCAGTAGTACCCCCCAATGGGGGGCTAATGAAAAACTGTTTTTT

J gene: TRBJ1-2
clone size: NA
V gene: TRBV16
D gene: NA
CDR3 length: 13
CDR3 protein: CASSLSGEYGYTF
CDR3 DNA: TGTGCCAGCAGCCTTTCGGGGGAGTATGGCTACACCTTC

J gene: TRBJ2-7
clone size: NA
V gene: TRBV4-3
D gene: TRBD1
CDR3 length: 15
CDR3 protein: CASSQDLGQGYEQYF
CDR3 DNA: TGCGCCAGCAGCCAAGATCTGGGACAGGGCTACGAGCAGTACTTC

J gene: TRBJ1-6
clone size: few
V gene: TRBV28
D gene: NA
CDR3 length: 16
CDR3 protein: CASTQSGGEDNSPLHF
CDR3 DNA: TGTGCCAGCACCCAGTCTGGGGGCGAGGATAATTCACCCCTCCACTTT

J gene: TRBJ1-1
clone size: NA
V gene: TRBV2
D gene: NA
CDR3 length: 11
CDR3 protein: CASSGQVEAFF
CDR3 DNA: TGTGCCAGCAGTGGACAGGTTGAAGCTTTCTTT

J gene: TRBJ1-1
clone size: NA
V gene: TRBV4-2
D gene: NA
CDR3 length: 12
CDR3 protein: CASSRSMEGAFF
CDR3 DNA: TGTGCCAGCAGCCGGTCCATGGAGGGAGCTTTCTTT

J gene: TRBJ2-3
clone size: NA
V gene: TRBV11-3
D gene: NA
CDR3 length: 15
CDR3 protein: CASSSSPMPVDTQYF
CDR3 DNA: TGTGCCAGCAGCTCCTCCCCGATGCCAGTTGATACGCAGTATTTT

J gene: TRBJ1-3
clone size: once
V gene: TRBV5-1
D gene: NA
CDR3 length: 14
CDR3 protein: CASSLDRAGNTIYF
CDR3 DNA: TGCGCCAGCAGCTTGGACAGAGCTGGAAACACCATATATTTT

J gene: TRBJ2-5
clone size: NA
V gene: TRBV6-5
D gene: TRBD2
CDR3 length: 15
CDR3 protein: CASSYQAGGRETQYF
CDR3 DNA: TGTGCCAGCAGTTATCAAGCGGGGGGGCGGGAGACCCAGTACTTC

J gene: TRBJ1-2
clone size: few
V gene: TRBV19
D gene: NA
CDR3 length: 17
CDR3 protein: CASSTNRIFSGRGGYTF
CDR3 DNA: TGTGCCAGTAGTACGAACAGGATCTTTAGCGGGAGAGGGGGCTACACCTTC

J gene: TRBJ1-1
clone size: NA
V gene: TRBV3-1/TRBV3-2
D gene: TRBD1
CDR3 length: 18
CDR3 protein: CASSQDVRREGANTEAFF
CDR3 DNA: TGTGCCAGCAGCCAAGATGTACGGCGGGAGGGGGCGAACACTGAAGCTTTCTTT

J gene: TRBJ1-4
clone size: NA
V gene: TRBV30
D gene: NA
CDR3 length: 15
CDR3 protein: CAWSPGVATNEKLFF
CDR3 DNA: TGTGCCTGGAGTCCAGGGGTTGCAACTAATGAAAAACTGTTTTTT

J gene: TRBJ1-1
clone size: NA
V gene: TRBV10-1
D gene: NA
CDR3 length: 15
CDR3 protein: CASSESLSANTEAFF
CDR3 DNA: TGCGCCAGCAGTGAGTCCCTAAGTGCGAACACTGAAGCTTTCTTT

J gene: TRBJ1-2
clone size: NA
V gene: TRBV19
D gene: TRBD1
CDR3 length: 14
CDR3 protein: CASSISGQRAGYTF
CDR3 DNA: TGTGCCAGTAGTATTTCGGGACAGCGTGCTGGCTACACCTTC

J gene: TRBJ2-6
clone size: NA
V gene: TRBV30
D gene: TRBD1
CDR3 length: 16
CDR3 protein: CASMDRVRSGANVLTF
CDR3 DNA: TGTGCCTCTATGGACAGGGTAAGATCTGGGGCCAACGTCCTGACTTTC

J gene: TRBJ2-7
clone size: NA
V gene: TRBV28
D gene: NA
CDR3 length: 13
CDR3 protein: CASTLNTAYEQYF
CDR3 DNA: TGTGCCAGCACCCTGAACACAGCCTACGAGCAGTACTTC

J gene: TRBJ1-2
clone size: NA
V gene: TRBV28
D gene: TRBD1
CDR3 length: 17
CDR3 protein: CASSLLDRGGYASGYTF
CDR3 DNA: TGTGCCAGCAGTTTATTGGACAGGGGAGGATATGCATCTGGCTACACCTTC

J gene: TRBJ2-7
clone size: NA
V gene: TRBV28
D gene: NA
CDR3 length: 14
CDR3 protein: CASTQGIAVDEQYF
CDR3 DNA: TGTGCCAGCACACAGGGGATAGCGGTGGACGAGCAGTACTTC

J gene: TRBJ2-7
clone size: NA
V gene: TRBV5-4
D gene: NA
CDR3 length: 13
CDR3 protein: CASSGGQSYEQYF
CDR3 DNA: TGTGCCAGCAGCGGCGGACAAAGCTACGAGCAGTACTTC

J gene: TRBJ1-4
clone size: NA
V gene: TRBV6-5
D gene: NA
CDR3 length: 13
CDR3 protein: CASSPGQKEKLFF
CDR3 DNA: TGTGCCAGCAGCCCCGGACAGAAAGAAAAACTGTTTTTT

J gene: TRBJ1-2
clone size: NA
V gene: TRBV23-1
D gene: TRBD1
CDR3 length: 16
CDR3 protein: CASSPYSGTEYYGYTF
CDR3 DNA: TGCGCCAGCAGTCCGTATTCCGGGACAGAGTACTATGGCTACACCTTC